This entry lists 8 T cell receptor beta chains sequenced from one sample in a study of identical twins. TCRdb re-called the 5' RACE reads through MiXCR, storing one row per CDR3 protein. The data contain around 650,000 distinct CDR3 sequences, under 8.5% of them singletons. This sample was also put to use in a study of yellow fever vaccine responses in identical twins.

The sequenced material came from PBMCs. The source of these receptors is a woman aged 18-29 years in good health.

The V and J genes are TRBV6-1 and TRBJ2-6; D is undetermined. The germline CDR1 and CDR2 sequences are MNHNS and SASEGT. Trimming left V 6 bases short and J 0 bases short, with 9 bases between. The CDR3 is 15 residues long. The DNA of the CDR3 is TGTGCCAGCAGGCCTTCAAACTCTGGGGCCAACGTCCTGACTTTC. Residues: CASRPSNSGANVLTF.

In DNA, the CDR3 is TGTGCCAGCAGTGAAATGGTTGGCGGGGAGGGGAATGAGCAGTTCTTC. It specifies CASSEMVGGEGNEQFF. This sequence joins TRBV2 and TRBJ2-1; TRBD2 matches at 7 bases. V gave up 2 bases and J gave up 7 bases; unmatched junction bases: 11. Germline values: CDR1 SNHLY, CDR2 FYNNEI. The CDR3 contains 16 residues.

The sample holds many counts of this clonotype. V usage is TRBV29-1 and J usage is TRBJ2-1, with 9 bases lining up with TRBD2. J lost 6 bases, V lost 4 bases, and 7 bases had no gene match. Per the germline V gene, CDR1 is SQVTM and CDR2 is ANQGSEA. The CDR3 runs to 14 residues. CDR3 bases: TGCAGCGTTGGCCGGCTAGCGGGAACCAATGAGCAGTTCTTC. Protein: CSVGRLAGTNEQFF.

In this sample, this clonotype turned up many times. The J gene is TRBJ1-1, the V gene TRBV7-9; TRBD1 might be the D (5 bases). This CDR3 comprises 14 residues. Germline V CDR1 and CDR2: SEHNR, FQNEAQ (reference sequence). With 3 bases removed from V and 3 bases from J, the gap between germline ends came to 11 bases. CDR3 bases: TGTGCCAGCAGCTTCGTAGGGGTGGACACTGAAGCTTTCTTT. It yields the protein CASSFVGVDTEAFF.

This clonotype was counted between two and nine times. The chain links TRBV11-2 to TRBJ1-1; D remains ambiguous. This CDR3 region has 15 residues. Trimming cost V 4 bases and J 2 bases, with 14 bases left between them. In germline, CDR1 is SGHAT, CDR2 FQNNGV. As DNA, the CDR3 is TGTGCCAGCAGCTCCACTAGCTGGCTAAACACTGAAGCTTTCTTT. This encodes CASSSTSWLNTEAFF.

The V call is TRBV11-2, the J call TRBJ2-3; D is undetermined. Trimming pared 3 bases from V and 5 bases from J, leaving 9 bases between. CDR1 is SGHAT, CDR2 FQNNGV, per germline. The CDR3 has 13 amino acids. CDR3 nucleotide sequence: TGTGCCAGCAGCTTGCAAGGTAGAGATACGCAGTATTTT. It specifies CASSLQGRDTQYF.

This clonotype was detected only a few times. The V call is TRBV5-1, the J call TRBJ2-1; 10 bases line up with TRBD1. Germline lookup yields CDR1 SGHRS and CDR2 YFSETQ. V dropped 4 bases and J dropped 0; count of bases not matched to a gene: 16. The length of the CDR3 is 20 residues. CDR3: CASSVLRDRGLHSSYNEQFF. The CDR3 nucleotides read TGCGCCAGCAGCGTACTCCGGGACAGGGGCCTCCATAGCTCCTACAATGAGCAGTTCTTC.

This clonotype was detected ten times or more. The rearrangement joins TRBV12-3 or TRBV12-4 to TRBJ2-7, with a weak D call TRBD1 (6 bases). V lost 4 bases and J 3 bases, leaving 10 bases between the germline ends. This CDR3 is built from 13 residues. Here the CDR3 reads CASSSGQIYEQYV. The CDR3 nucleotides read TGTGCCAGCAGTTCCGGACAGATCTACGAGCAGTACGTC.